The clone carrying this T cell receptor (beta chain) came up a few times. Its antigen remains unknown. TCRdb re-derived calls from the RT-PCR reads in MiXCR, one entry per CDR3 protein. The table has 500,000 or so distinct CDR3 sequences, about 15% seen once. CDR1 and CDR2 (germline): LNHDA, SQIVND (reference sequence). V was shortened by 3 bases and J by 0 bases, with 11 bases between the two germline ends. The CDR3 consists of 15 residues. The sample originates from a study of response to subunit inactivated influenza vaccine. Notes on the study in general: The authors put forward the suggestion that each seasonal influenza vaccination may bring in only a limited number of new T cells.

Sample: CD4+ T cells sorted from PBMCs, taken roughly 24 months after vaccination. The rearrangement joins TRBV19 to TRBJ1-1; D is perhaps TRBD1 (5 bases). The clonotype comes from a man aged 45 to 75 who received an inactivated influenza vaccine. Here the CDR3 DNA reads TGTGCCAGTAGTATGCCCGGGACGTTGAACACTGAAGCTTTCTTT. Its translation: CASSMPGTLNTEAFF. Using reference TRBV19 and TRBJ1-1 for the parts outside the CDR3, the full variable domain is DGGITQSPKYLFRKEGQNVTLSCEQNLNHDAMYWYRQDPGQGLRLIYYSQIVNDFQKGDIAEGYSVSREKKESFPLTVTSAQKNPTAFYLCASSMPGTLNTEAFFGQGTRLTVV.